The rows below give T cell receptor beta chains drawn from one sample of a study of blood T cell repertoires in COVID-19. Clones were sequenced by immunoSEQ multiplex PCR, and TCRdb holds only the in-frame ones, with some missing. The data show roughly 700,000 clones, 75% to 90% seen once. The sequenced material came from peripheral blood. The source of these receptors is a woman aged 18-29 years with acute or convalescent COVID-19. The CDR3 runs from the conserved cysteine through the conserved F or W. The D gene is left open where the match is weak. Size tells how often a clone was seen (once, few, many) or the class of an expanded clone, and some rows leave it out.

D gene	V gene	J gene	clone size	CDR3 DNA	CDR3 protein
TRBD1	TRBV19	TRBJ1-5	.	TGTGCCAGTAATGAAGGGGGCGCGTTCCCTAGCAATCAGCCCCAGCATTTT	CASNEGGAFPSNQPQHF
.	TRBV5-1	TRBJ1-5	.	TGCGCCAGCCGGTATCAGCCCCAGCATTTT	CASRYQPQHF
TRBD2	TRBV11-2	TRBJ2-5	.	TGTGCCAGCAGCTTAGCGGGACTAGGTGTTTCGGAGACCCAGTACTTC	CASSLAGLGVSETQYF
TRBD1	TRBV3-1/TRBV3-2	TRBJ2-1	once	TGTGCCAGCAGCCAATATTCCGACAGGGGTTCATACAATGAGCAGTTCTTC	CASSQYSDRGSYNEQFF
TRBD1	TRBV9	TRBJ1-4	.	TGTGCCAGCAGCGTGTCAACTACAGGGGACGCTAATGAAAAACTGTTTTTT	CASSVSTTGDANEKLFF
.	TRBV13	TRBJ2-3	.	TGTGCCAGCAGCTTAGAGCTTGCGAGCACAGATACGCAGTATTTT	CASSLELASTDTQYF
TRBD1	TRBV7-6	TRBJ1-2	.	TGTGCCAGCAGCTTACCGGGACAGCCCTACACCTTC	CASSLPGQPYTF
TRBD1	TRBV27	TRBJ1-2	.	TGTGCCAGCAGTTTAGGGCGGACAGGGGGCTATGGCTACACCTTC	CASSLGRTGGYGYTF
TRBD1	TRBV20-1	TRBJ1-5	.	TGCAGTGCTAGTGTTCCGAGGGGGCCCAATCAGCCCCAGCATTTT	CSASVPRGPNQPQHF
.	TRBV7-3	TRBJ1-1	.	TGTGCCAGCAGCTTAACGGGAGAGGTGAGCGAAGCTTTCTTT	CASSLTGEVSEAFF
TRBD1	TRBV19	TRBJ1-5	.	TGTGCCAGTATGGAGACAGGGGTTCAGCCCCAGCATTTT	CASMETGVQPQHF
.	TRBV27	TRBJ1-1	.	TGTGCCAGCAGTCTGGGACTCCCCGGGACTGAAGCTTTCTTT	CASSLGLPGTEAFF
TRBD1	TRBV5-5	TRBJ1-4	.	TGTGCCAGCAGTATAATAAAGGGGGCTACCCCAACTAATGAAAAACTGTTTTTT	CASSIIKGATPTNEKLFF
TRBD1	TRBV7-3	TRBJ2-7	.	TGTGCCAGCAGCTTATCAGGGGGTTTCTACGAGCAGTACTTC	CASSLSGGFYEQYF
TRBD2	TRBV5-1	TRBJ2-7	.	TGCGCCAGCAGCAACCCTAGCGGGGGCTACGAGCAGTACTTC	CASSNPSGGYEQYF
.	TRBV7-2	TRBJ2-1	once	TGTGCCAGCAGCTACGTCTACCCTAACAATGAGCAGTTCTTC	CASSYVYPNNEQFF
TRBD1	TRBV27	TRBJ1-2	.	TGTGCCAGCAGGCAAGGGACAGGACCATACTATGGCTACACCTTC	CASRQGTGPYYGYTF
TRBD1	TRBV9	TRBJ1-2	.	TGTGCCAGCAGCGTAGTAGGGGGCAACTATGGCTACACCTTC	CASSVVGGNYGYTF